This section outlines one T cell receptor beta chain sequence together with its context. What it recognizes is unknown. This sample is part of a study of cytomegalovirus exposure and HLA in healthy donors. Notes on the study in general: In a later analysis, a missense DCLRE1C variant was linked to TCR beta V- and J-gene trimming. When analyzed later, the rates of TCR association showed variation by HLA locus, with DRB1 the most and HLA-C the fewest.

13 Jbeta primers and 60 Vbeta primers were used for the PCR. Per the study methods: Unique TCR beta chains numbered around 80 million in a later analysis, with around 11 million shared. The assay was immunoSEQ multiplex PCR, and TCRdb's table has in-frame clones only and misses some. That table furnishes V, J and clone size, whereas the DNA furnished D and trimming. The top ten clones hold over 2.5% of a sample with some 100,000 clones, 79% of them seen once. With 1 base removed from V and 7 bases from J, the gap between germline ends came to 10 bases. The CDR3 is 13 residues long. The V gene's germline CDR1 is LNHDA and CDR2 SQIVND (reference sequence).

This TCR was recovered from a male donor in good health and CMV-seropositive. Source material: PBMCs. The V call is TRBV19, the J call TRBJ2-5; no firm D call. The CDR3 DNA follows: TGTGCCAGTAGTATAGGGCGTCAGGCGACCCAGTACTTC. This gives the protein CASSIGRQATQYF. Full variable domain (missing parts from reference TRBV19 and TRBJ2-5): DGGITQSPKYLFRKEGQNVTLSCEQNLNHDAMYWYRQDPGQGLRLIYYSQIVNDFQKGDIAEGYSVSREKKESFPLTVTSAQKNPTAFYLCASSIGRQATQYFGPGTRLLVL.